This T cell receptor (beta chain) was identified during a study of blood T cell repertoires in COVID-19 (dated by TCRdb to about 2020). A note on the overall study: Collaborator samples came from the United States, Italy and Spain and covered acute and convalescent phases of COVID-19. The prospective study material was composed of cDNA or gDNA derived from T cells, B-cell-depleted T cells, or PBMCs. Subjects who had been exposed to COVID-19, were actively infected with it, or had recovered from it provided the deeply sampled blood TCRbeta repertoires that made up the dataset. The repertoires were released in a freely available public database intended as a resource for research on the immune response to SARS-CoV-2. The samples were drawn from two sources: the first 160 participants of the ongoing ImmuneRACE study, and 1,254 subjects contributed by 6 global collaborators. The sample metadata nearly always contained a de-identified subject ID, COVID-19 status, age in years and sex. Where HLA class I and class II types were available, the types were taken from metadata supplied by the sample provider, not from assay-based typing. General conclusions and limits of the study: Clinical and demographic metadata were provided uncurated, with the amount varying by source and participant.

TCRbeta CDR3 regions were amplified from genomic DNA using the immunoSEQ Assay, a bias-controlled multiplex PCR. Per the source publication's procedure: The number of nucleated cells in each sample was estimated from the amplification of reference gene primers within the assay. To quantify the absolute abundance of each unique TCRbeta CDR3 rearrangement, sequence reads were collapsed and filtered. For each sample, productive Simpson clonality was calculated as the square root of Simpson's diversity index across productive rearrangements. TCRdb took this table from immuneACCESS and kept in-frame rearrangements with V and J called. Such tables lack part of the clones; where checked against another copy, unresolved V genes explain under half of the gap, and the rest is unexplained. For V, J and clone size, that table is used; D and trimming come from the DNA. For this sample the table gives about 98,000 clones, of which about 89% were detected only once. About 9.3% of the sample lies in the top ten.

Whole blood was collected in K2EDTA tubes by collaborating institutions according to the institutions' own protocols. Collaborator samples were shipped for TCRbeta analysis as frozen whole blood, isolated PBMCs, or DNA extracted from either sample type. Worth noting for this clone: Its antigen is currently not known. No much larger clone is present one base from it, and per-base qualities are unavailable.

Per the germline V gene (reference sequence), PRHDT is the CDR1 and FYEKMQ is the CDR2. The CDR3, cysteine through phenylalanine, is 14 amino acids long. Kept here is only the CDR3 DNA, which spans 42 bases and is read in frame from base 1. Trimming costs V 8 bases and J 0 bases, and their ends lie 13 bases apart. This TCR was sampled from a man over 45 with acute or convalescent COVID-19. The chain is made from TRBV13 and TRBJ1-1, with a tentative D gene TRBD1 over 6 matching bases. The source material was peripheral blood. CDR3 protein: CASGAGDMNTEAFF. The DNA sequence is given as TGTGCCAGCGGGGCCGGGGACATGAACACTGAAGCTTTCTTT. The full variable domain, with segments outside the CDR3 supplied by the reference TRBV13 and TRBJ1-1 proteins, appears as AAGVIQSPRHLIKEKRETATLKCYPIPRHDTVYWYQQGPGQDPQFLISFYEKMQSDKGSIPDRFSAQQFSDYHSELNMSSLELGDSALYFCASGAGDMNTEAFFGQGTRLTVV.